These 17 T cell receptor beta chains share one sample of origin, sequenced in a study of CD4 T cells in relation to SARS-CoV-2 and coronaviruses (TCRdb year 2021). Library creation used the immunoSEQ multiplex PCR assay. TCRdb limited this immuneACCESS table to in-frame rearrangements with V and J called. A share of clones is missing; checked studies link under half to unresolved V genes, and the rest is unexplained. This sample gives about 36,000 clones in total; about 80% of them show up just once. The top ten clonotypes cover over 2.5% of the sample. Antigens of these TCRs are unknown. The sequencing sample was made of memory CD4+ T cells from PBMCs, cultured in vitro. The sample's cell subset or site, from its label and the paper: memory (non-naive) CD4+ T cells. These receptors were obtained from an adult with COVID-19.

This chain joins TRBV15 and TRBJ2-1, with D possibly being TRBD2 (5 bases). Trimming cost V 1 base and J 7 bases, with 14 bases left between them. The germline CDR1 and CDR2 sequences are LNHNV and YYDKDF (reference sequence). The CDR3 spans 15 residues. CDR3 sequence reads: CATSRGRLTGNEQFF. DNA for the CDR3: TGTGCCACCAGCAGAGGTAGACTCACGGGAAATGAGCAGTTCTTC.

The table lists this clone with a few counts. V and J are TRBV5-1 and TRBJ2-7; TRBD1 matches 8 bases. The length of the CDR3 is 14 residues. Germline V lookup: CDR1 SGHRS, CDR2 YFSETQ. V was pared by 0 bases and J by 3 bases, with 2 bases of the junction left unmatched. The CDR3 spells CASSLDRGDYEQYF. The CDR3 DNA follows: TGCGCCAGCAGCTTGGACAGGGGGGACTACGAGCAGTACTTC.

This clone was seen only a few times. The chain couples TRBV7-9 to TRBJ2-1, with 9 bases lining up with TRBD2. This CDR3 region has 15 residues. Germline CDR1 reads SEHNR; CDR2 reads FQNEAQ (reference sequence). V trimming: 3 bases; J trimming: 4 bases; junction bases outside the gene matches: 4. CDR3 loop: CASSLGLAGYNEQFF. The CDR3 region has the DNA TGTGCCAGCAGCTTGGGACTAGCCGGATACAATGAGCAGTTCTTC.

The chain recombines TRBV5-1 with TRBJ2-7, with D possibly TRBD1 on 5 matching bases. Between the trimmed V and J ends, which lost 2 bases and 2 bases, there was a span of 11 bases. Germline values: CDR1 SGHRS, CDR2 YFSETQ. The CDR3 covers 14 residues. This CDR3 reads CASSFSTGAYEQYF. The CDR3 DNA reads TGCGCCAGCAGCTTTTCCACAGGAGCCTACGAGCAGTACTTC. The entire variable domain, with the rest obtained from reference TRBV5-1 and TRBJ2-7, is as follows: KAGVTQTPRYLIKTRGQQVTLSCSPISGHRSVSWYQQTPGQGLQFLFEYFSETQRNKGNFPGRFSGRQFSNSRSEMNVSTLELGDSALYLCASSFSTGAYEQYFGPGTRLTVT.

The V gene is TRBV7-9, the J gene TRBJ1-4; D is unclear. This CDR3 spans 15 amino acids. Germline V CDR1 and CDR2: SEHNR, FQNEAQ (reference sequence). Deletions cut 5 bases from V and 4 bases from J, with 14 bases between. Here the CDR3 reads CASSLLLGGNEKLFF. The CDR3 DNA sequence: TGTGCCAGCAGCCTACTTCTCGGCGGTAATGAAAAACTGTTTTTT.

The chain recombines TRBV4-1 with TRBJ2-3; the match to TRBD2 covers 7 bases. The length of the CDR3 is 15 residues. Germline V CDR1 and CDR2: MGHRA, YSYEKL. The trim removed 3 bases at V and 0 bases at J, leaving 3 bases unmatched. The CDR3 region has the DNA TGCGCCAGCAGCCACGATAGCGGGAGCACAGATACGCAGTATTTT. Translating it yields CASSHDSGSTDTQYF.

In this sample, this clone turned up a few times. For the CDR3, the DNA is TGTGCCAGCAGTTCCACAGGGGATTTATACGAGCAGTACTTC. It yields the protein CASSSTGDLYEQYF. V and J are TRBV28 and TRBJ2-7; 7 bases line up with TRBD1. Unmatched junction bases numbered 7, after V lost 4 bases and J lost 4 bases. This CDR3 has 14 amino acids. Germline CDR1 MDHEN, CDR2 SYDVKM.

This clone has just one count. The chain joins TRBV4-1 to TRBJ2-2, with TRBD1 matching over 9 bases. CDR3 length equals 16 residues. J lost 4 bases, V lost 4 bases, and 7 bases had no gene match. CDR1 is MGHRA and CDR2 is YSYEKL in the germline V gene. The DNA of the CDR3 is TGCGCCAGCAGCCCGCGGGACAGGGTGAGCACCGGGGAGCTGTTTTTT. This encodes CASSPRDRVSTGELFF.

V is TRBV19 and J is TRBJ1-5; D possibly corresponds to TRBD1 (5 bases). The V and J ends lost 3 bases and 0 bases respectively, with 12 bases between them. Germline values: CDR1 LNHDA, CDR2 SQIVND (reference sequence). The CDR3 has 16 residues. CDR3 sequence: CASSIGTAYSNQPQHF. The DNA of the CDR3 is TGTGCCAGTAGTATTGGGACGGCTTATAGCAATCAGCCCCAGCATTTT.

The CDR3 coding sequence is TGTGCCTGGAGTGTTGGGACCGGGACTAGCCTATACAATGAGCAGTTCTTC. Translating it yields CAWSVGTGTSLYNEQFF. This sequence joins TRBV30 and TRBJ2-1; 9 bases align to TRBD2. The germline gives CDR1 GTSNPN, CDR2 SVGIG (reference sequence). The CDR3 runs to 17 residues. V gave up 0 bases and J gave up 4 bases; unmatched junction bases: 10.

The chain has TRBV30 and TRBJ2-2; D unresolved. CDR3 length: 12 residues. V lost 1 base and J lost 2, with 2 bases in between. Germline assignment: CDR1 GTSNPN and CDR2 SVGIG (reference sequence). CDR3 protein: CAWSENTGELFF. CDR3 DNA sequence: TGTGCCTGGAGTGAAAACACCGGGGAGCTGTTTTTT.

CDR3 nucleotide sequence: TGTGCCAGCAGCCCCTTTGCGGACCACACAGATACGCAGTATTTT. It codes for CASSPFADHTDTQYF. The V and J genes are TRBV9 and TRBJ2-3, with no clear D. V lost 4 bases and J lost 2, with 14 bases in between. This CDR3 has 15 residues. Germline values: CDR1 SGDLS, CDR2 YYNGEE.

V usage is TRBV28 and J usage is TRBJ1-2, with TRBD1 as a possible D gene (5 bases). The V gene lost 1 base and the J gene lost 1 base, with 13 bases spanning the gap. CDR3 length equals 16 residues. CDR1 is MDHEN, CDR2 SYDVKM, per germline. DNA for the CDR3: TGTGCCAGCAGTTTATCTGGGGGGTTACTTAACTATGGCTACACCTTC. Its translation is CASSLSGGLLNYGYTF.

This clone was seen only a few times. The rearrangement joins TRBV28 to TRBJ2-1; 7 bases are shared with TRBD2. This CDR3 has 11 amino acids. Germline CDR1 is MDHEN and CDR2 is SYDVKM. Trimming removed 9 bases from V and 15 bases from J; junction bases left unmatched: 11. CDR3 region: CASHTTSAWFF. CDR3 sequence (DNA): TGTGCCAGTCACACAACTAGCGCTTGGTTCTTC.

CDR3 nucleotide sequence: TGTGCCAGCAGTGAACGAACCCAGCTCACCGGGGAGCTGTTTTTT. It codes for CASSERTQLTGELFF. The chain carries TRBV2 and TRBJ2-2, with D unresolved. This CDR3 has 15 amino acids. The V gene's germline CDR1 is SNHLY and CDR2 FYNNEI. Trimming pared 2 bases from V and 4 bases from J, leaving 11 bases between.

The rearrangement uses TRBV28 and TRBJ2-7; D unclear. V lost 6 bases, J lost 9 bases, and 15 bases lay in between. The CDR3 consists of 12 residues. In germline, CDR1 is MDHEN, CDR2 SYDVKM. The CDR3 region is CASRLWRSGQYF. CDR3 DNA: TGTGCCAGCAGGCTATGGAGATCGGGGCAGTACTTC. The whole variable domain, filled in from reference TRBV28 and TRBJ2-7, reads DVKVTQSSRYLVKRTGEKVFLECVQDMDHENMFWYRQDPGLGLRLIYFSYDVKMKEKGDIPEGYSVSREKKERFSLILESASTNQTSMYLCASRLWRSGQYFGPGTRLTVT.

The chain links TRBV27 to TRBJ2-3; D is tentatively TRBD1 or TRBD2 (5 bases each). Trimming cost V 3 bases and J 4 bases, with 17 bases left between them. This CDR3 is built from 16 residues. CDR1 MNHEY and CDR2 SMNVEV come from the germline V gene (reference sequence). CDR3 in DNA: TGTGCCAGCAGTTTCTCAGCGGCCTGGGGGTCAGATACGCAGTATTTT. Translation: CASSFSAAWGSDTQYF.